The rows below give T cell receptor beta chains drawn from one sample of a study of human T cells and chemical hapten exposure. A single record per CDR3 protein comes from TCRdb applying MiXCR to the RACE reads. The table shows 180,000 or so distinct CDR3 sequences, with approximately 26% occurring only once. Here the sequenced sample was whole blood, taken in connection with sensitization to the hapten diphenylcyclopropenone (DPC). The origin of the receptors is a woman aged 40-49 years with alopecia areata. Some clones in this sample may be carry-over from other donors' samples. Each CDR3 is given with its conserved first and last residue. D genes are given only for firm matches. Clone size is shown for a subset of rows, as once, few, many or a class of expanded clone.

d_call j_call v_call clone_size cdr3_aa cdr3_nt
TRBD2 TRBJ2-3 TRBV7-2 few CASRSNVAGVHTQYF TGTGCCAGCAGGTCGAACGTAGCGGGAGTACACACGCAGTATTTT
. TRBJ2-5 TRBV20-1 few CSAILVSETQYF TGCAGTGCTATACTAGTTTCGGAGACCCAGTACTTC
. TRBJ1-5 TRBV6-2/TRBV6-3 few CASTISQGLGNQPQHF TGTGCCAGCACTATATCTCAGGGGCTGGGCAATCAGCCCCAGCATTTT
. TRBJ2-1 TRBV9 many CASSVDALWQGLGSYNEQFF TGTGCCAGCAGCGTAGATGCGCTATGGCAGGGTCTAGGTTCCTACAATGAGCAGTTCTTC
. TRBJ1-3 TRBV28 . CATVSGNTIYF TGTGCCACCGTCTCTGGAAACACCATATATTTT
. TRBJ2-7 TRBV20-1 . CSSGTPYEQYF TGCAGCTCAGGGACCCCCTACGAGCAGTACTTC
TRBD2 TRBJ2-1 TRBV6-5 . CASSYDTSGTYNEQFF TGTGCCAGCAGTTATGACACTAGCGGGACCTACAATGAGCAGTTCTTC
. TRBJ1-1 TRBV4-1 few CASSQVMGTGGTEAFF TGCGCCAGCAGCCAAGTCATGGGGACGGGCGGCACTGAAGCTTTCTTT
. TRBJ1-2 TRBV7-9 . CASSLEHFNYGYTF TGTGCCAGCAGCCTAGAACACTTTAACTATGGCTACACCTTC
. TRBJ2-7 TRBV7-9 few CASSLPGTIGYEQYF TGTGCCAGCAGCTTACCGGGCACAATTGGTTACGAGCAGTACTTC
. TRBJ2-2 TRBV5-1 . CASSFDGAGELFF TGCGCCAGCAGCTTTGACGGGGCCGGGGAGCTGTTTTTT
. TRBJ1-1 TRBV29-1 . CSVTGLNTEAFF TGCAGCGTTACAGGGCTGAACACTGAAGCTTTCTTT
TRBD2 TRBJ2-5 TRBV7-2 many CASSLGGSGSLHTQYF TGTGCCAGCAGCTTGGGGGGTAGCGGGAGTTTACATACCCAGTACTTC
. TRBJ1-6 TRBV27 . CASSLSPGEVSPLHF TGTGCCAGCAGTTTATCCCCAGGGGAGGTTTCACCCCTCCACTTT
TRBD2 TRBJ2-3 TRBV29-1 many CSVHGLAGGSTDTQYF TGCAGCGTCCATGGACTAGCGGGAGGGAGCACAGATACGCAGTATTTT
. TRBJ1-5 TRBV28 few CASKGGSNQPQHF TGTGCCAGCAAGGGGGGGAGCAATCAGCCCCAGCATTTT
. TRBJ1-6 TRBV28 once CASSIGGVDSPLHF TGTGCCAGCAGCATCGGGGGGGTCGATTCACCCCTCCACTTT
. TRBJ2-7 TRBV7-2 few CASSLVRIVRGIEQYF TGTGCCAGCAGCTTAGTGCGAATAGTCCGGGGAATCGAGCAGTACTTC
TRBD1 TRBJ2-3 TRBV20-1 . CSAADRGPDTQYF TGCAGTGCTGCCGACAGGGGGCCAGATACGCAGTATTTT
. TRBJ1-2 TRBV19 . CASSVLYYGYTF TGTGCCAGTAGCGTTCTCTACTATGGCTACACCTTC
TRBD1 TRBJ2-7 TRBV9 . CASSVAPLRQGGEQYF TGTGCCAGCAGCGTAGCCCCGCTTAGACAGGGTGGCGAGCAGTACTTC
. TRBJ2-5 TRBV10-3 many CATRGGYQETQYF TGTGCCACCAGGGGCGGGTACCAAGAGACCCAGTACTTC
. TRBJ1-5 TRBV20-1 . CSGVNSRSNQPQHF TGCAGTGGGGTTAACTCCCGCAGCAATCAGCCCCAGCATTTT
. TRBJ2-4 TRBV4-1 . CASSRLPGATKNIQYF TGCGCCAGCAGCCGGCTACCTGGGGCAACCAAAAACATTCAGTACTTC
. TRBJ2-3 TRBV7-6 . CASSFPRGGADTQYF TGTGCCAGCAGCTTCCCGAGAGGGGGGGCAGATACGCAGTATTTT
. TRBJ1-1 TRBV7-9 . CAVNSGTSNTEAFF TGTGCCGTTAATTCAGGGACCTCGAACACTGAAGCTTTCTTT
. TRBJ2-1 TRBV15 . CATSRGPPGDNEQFF TGTGCCACCAGCAGAGGACCCCCCGGGGACAATGAGCAGTTCTTC
TRBD2 TRBJ2-1 TRBV9 few CASSVEGLAPPGSYNEQFF TGTGCCAGCAGCGTAGAGGGACTAGCACCCCCCGGCTCCTACAATGAGCAGTTCTTC
. TRBJ2-3 TRBV10-3 few CAIGLDPSTDTQYF TGTGCCATCGGATTAGACCCCTCCACAGATACGCAGTATTTT